Sequencing of this T cell receptor (beta chain) was carried out in a study of blood T cell repertoires in COVID-19. Study context: From T cells, B-cell-depleted T cells, or PBMCs came the material, which was cDNA or gDNA.

This CDR3 contains 18 residues. V gave up 2 bases and J gave up 4 bases, with 20 bases separating them. Germline V lookup: CDR1 KGHSH, CDR2 LQKENI. Clones were read by immunoSEQ multiplex PCR, and TCRdb kept only the in-frame ones, dropping some. The sample includes roughly 70,000 clones, roughly 84% of them seen just once. This TCR was sampled from a man aged 70 or older with active or convalescent COVID-19. The J gene is TRBJ2-2, the V gene TRBV18, with a tentative D call TRBD2 (5 bases). What was sequenced was peripheral blood. The CDR3 DNA sequence: TGTGCCAGCTCACCAGAGGGTCAAGGCCTCGGGCTCACCGGGGAGCTGTTTTTT. This encodes CASSPEGQGLGLTGELFF.